Shown below are 30 T cell receptor beta chains from a single sample sequenced in a study of blood T cell repertoires in COVID-19. Produced via immunoSEQ multiplex PCR; TCRdb's table is partial and in-frame only. Of 200,000 to 250,000 clones in the sample, approximately 86% were seen once. The sequenced material came from PBMCs or T cells enriched from blood (not recorded which). The receptors derive from a man aged 18-30 years with acute COVID-19.

The rearrangement joins TRBV5-1 to TRBJ1-2, with unresolved D. CDR1 and CDR2 (germline): SGHRS, YFSETQ. The germline V and J ends were trimmed by 4 bases and 2 bases, with 9 bases remaining between them. CDR3 size: 13 residues. The CDR3 bases are TGCGCCAGCAGCGTAGAAGCCAACTATGGCTACACCTTC. Protein sequence: CASSVEANYGYTF.

The J gene is TRBJ2-2, the V gene TRBV11-3; TRBD1 is a possible D gene (6 bases). Trimming cost V 4 bases and J 3 bases, with 15 bases left between them. Germline CDR1 is SGHNT and CDR2 is YENEEA. This CDR3 has 16 residues. In DNA form, the CDR3 reads TGTGCCAGCAGCTCGCATTACAGGGCCGACACCGGGGAGCTGTTTTTT. This codes for CASSSHYRADTGELFF.

The chain links TRBV30 to TRBJ2-5, with a tentative D call TRBD2 (5 bases). The germline V gene encodes CDR1 GTSNPN and CDR2 SVGIG (reference sequence). The CDR3 extends over 13 amino acids. V was trimmed by 2 bases and J by 0 bases, leaving 7 bases between them. For the CDR3, the DNA is TGTGCCTGGAGTACCGGGAACCAAGAGACCCAGTACTTC. Amino acids: CAWSTGNQETQYF.

The table lists this clone with a few counts. The chain employs TRBV28 and TRBJ2-1, with D possibly matching TRBD1 (5 bases). Per the germline V gene, CDR1 is MDHEN and CDR2 is SYDVKM. V lost 2 bases, J lost 7 bases, and 12 bases lay in between. This CDR3 has 14 residues. The CDR3 reads CASSLGAGRNEQFF. In DNA, the CDR3 is TGTGCCAGCAGTTTAGGAGCAGGGCGGAATGAGCAGTTCTTC.

The gene calls are TRBV28 and TRBJ2-6; 9 bases are shared with TRBD2. Germline V gives CDR1 MDHEN, CDR2 SYDVKM. Trimming at V came to 0 bases and at J to 0 bases, leaving 3 bases not matched to a gene. The CDR3 spans 18 residues. The CDR3, as DNA: TGTGCCAGCAGTTTATGGCGGGAGGGTAGCTCTGGGGCCAACGTCCTGACTTTC. Encoded protein: CASSLWREGSSGANVLTF.

As concerns this clone: The sample has other DNA sequences that encode this CDR3 too. V and J are TRBV28 and TRBJ1-5; a possible D gene is TRBD1 (5 bases). Deletions cut 1 base from V and 0 bases from J, with 10 bases between. The CDR3 runs to 16 residues. The germline V gene has CDR1 MDHEN and CDR2 SYDVKM. CDR3 DNA: TGTGCCAGCAGTTTATCGGCAGGGTATAGCAATCAGCCCCAGCATTTT. This translates into CASSLSAGYSNQPQHF.

The V and J genes are TRBV29-1 and TRBJ2-5; 7 bases fit TRBD1. CDR1 is SQVTM and CDR2 is ANQGSEA in the germline V gene. V shed 2 bases and J 3 bases; nucleotides not matched to a gene: 9. The CDR3 extends over 15 amino acids. The CDR3 DNA reads as TGCAGCGTTGAAAGTTGGTCAGGGGGAAAAGAGACCCAGTACTTC. Protein: CSVESWSGGKETQYF.

The rearrangement links TRBV5-6 to TRBJ2-1; D remains ambiguous. Germline CDR1 reads SGHDT; CDR2 reads YYEEEE. V dropped 3 bases and J dropped 2 bases, with 9 bases sitting between them. The CDR3 totals 14 residues. In nucleotides, the CDR3 is TGTGCCAGCAGCTCAGAGCGAACCTACAATGAGCAGTTCTTC. Translation: CASSSERTYNEQFF.

The chain couples TRBV2 to TRBJ2-1; 10 bases are shared with TRBD2. Germline V gene lookup returns CDR1 SNHLY and CDR2 FYNNEI. The V and J ends lost 6 bases and 4 bases, in that order; junction bases with no gene match: 3. CDR3 size: 14 residues. The CDR3 DNA sequence: TGTGCCAGCAGGTATAGCGGGGGGTACAATGAGCAGTTCTTC. Translated: CASRYSGGYNEQFF. The entire variable domain, with the rest obtained from reference TRBV2 and TRBJ2-1, is as follows: EPEVTQTPSHQVTQMGQEVILRCVPISNHLYFYWYRQILGQKVEFLVSFYNNEISEKSEIFDDQFSVERPDGSNFTLKIRSTKLEDSAMYFCASRYSGGYNEQFFGPGTRLTVL.

V gene TRBV28 combines with J gene TRBJ2-5; 7 bases match TRBD1. This CDR3 contains 15 residues. Trimming took 4 bases from V and 3 from J; bases not matched to a gene: 8. Germline V gene data show CDR1 as MDHEN and CDR2 as SYDVKM. The CDR3 is CASSSQDRPKETQYF. CDR3 DNA sequence: TGTGCCAGCAGTTCCCAGGACAGGCCCAAAGAGACCCAGTACTTC.

J is TRBJ2-7 and V is TRBV4-1; possibly TRBD2 for D (5 bases). V gave up 1 base and J gave up 2 bases, with 12 bases separating them. The V gene's germline CDR1 is MGHRA and CDR2 YSYEKL. This CDR3 has 15 amino acids. The CDR3 nucleotides read TGCGCCAGCAGCCAAGGAGAGGCGGGCGCCTACGAGCAGTACTTC. It yields the protein CASSQGEAGAYEQYF.

V is TRBV5-6 and J is TRBJ1-6; TRBD1 aligns across 8 bases. After removal of 6 bases from V and 7 bases from J, the junction contained 9 bases not matched to a gene. The CDR3 covers 15 residues. Germline V lookup: CDR1 SGHDT, CDR2 YYEEEE. The CDR3 region is CASNTRQGHNSPLHF. In DNA form, the CDR3 reads TGTGCCAGCAACACCCGACAGGGGCACAATTCACCCCTCCACTTT.

The count of this clone is one. The CDR3 loop reads CASSQGQAHQPQHF. Here the CDR3 DNA reads TGTGCCAGCAGCCAGGGACAGGCGCATCAGCCCCAGCATTTT. This chain connects TRBV6-2 or TRBV6-3 to TRBJ1-5; 8 nucleotides agree with TRBD1. The germline V gene has CDR1 MNHEY and CDR2 SVGEGT. The V segment lost 6 bases and the J segment 5 bases; nucleotides outside the gene matches: 6. This CDR3 has 14 residues.

The chain carries TRBV7-7 and TRBJ2-1; TRBD2 aligns across 10 bases. This CDR3 is built from 20 residues. Germline V gene sequence: CDR1 SSHAT, CDR2 FNYEAQ (reference sequence). This CDR3 reads CAIVPGGGLAGVTLYNEQFF. The CDR3 bases are TGTGCTATCGTACCCGGGGGGGGTCTAGCGGGAGTTACGTTATACAATGAGCAGTTCTTC.

CDR3 sequence (DNA): TGCGCCAGCAGCCGAGCGGGGACTAGCGGCTCCTACGAGCAGTACTTC. It yields the protein CASSRAGTSGSYEQYF. This chain links TRBV4-1 with TRBJ2-7, with TRBD2 matching over 11 bases. The germline V gene has CDR1 MGHRA and CDR2 YSYEKL. The CDR3 sequence is 16 residues long. Trimming cost V 4 bases and J 0 bases; bases outside gene matches: 5.

The CDR3 DNA is TGTGCCAGCAGCTTAGTGGGGGGGAACGGAAACACCATATATTTT. Encoded protein: CASSLVGGNGNTIYF. The genes are TRBV7-2 and TRBJ1-3; D is possibly TRBD1 (5 bases). The CDR3 loop spans 15 amino acids. Trimming removed 1 base from V and 4 bases from J, with 11 bases in between. Germline V gene lookup returns CDR1 SGHTA and CDR2 FQGNSA.

This chain links TRBV28 with TRBJ2-3; D might be TRBD1 (6 bases). From germline, CDR1 is MDHEN and CDR2 SYDVKM. Trimming left V 3 bases short and J 4 bases short, with 8 bases between. The CDR3 extends over 13 amino acids. CDR3 DNA: TGTGCCAGCAGTTTTAGGGGGTCAGATACGCAGTATTTT. Protein sequence: CASSFRGSDTQYF.

The genes are TRBV4-1 and TRBJ1-5, with D maybe TRBD1 (5 bases). V was cut by 6 bases and J by 4 bases, with 16 bases left in between. From germline, CDR1 is MGHRA and CDR2 YSYEKL. The CDR3 has 15 residues. The CDR3 spells CASRAKVGDNQPQHF. In nucleotides, the CDR3 is TGCGCCAGCAGGGCCAAGGTAGGGGATAATCAGCCCCAGCATTTT.

The chain recombines TRBV25-1 with TRBJ1-5; D might be TRBD1 (5 bases). CDR1 is MGHDK and CDR2 is SYGVNS in the germline V gene. The V and J ends lost 3 bases and 5 bases respectively, with 8 bases between them. This CDR3 region has 13 residues. The CDR3 nucleotides read TGTGCCAGCAGTGACAGGGAGGATCAGCCCCAGCATTTT. This encodes CASSDREDQPQHF.

This chain joins TRBV28 and TRBJ1-3; perhaps TRBD1 as D (6 bases). Germline V gene lookup returns CDR1 MDHEN and CDR2 SYDVKM. The V end lost 10 bases, the J end lost 4 bases, and 23 bases lay between the germline ends. The CDR3 runs 16 residues. The CDR3 coding sequence is TGTGCCACCACCTCCCAGAGGCAGGGGCTAGGAAACACCATATATTTT. It codes for CATTSQRQGLGNTIYF.

This clone has only a few counts. This chain connects TRBV30 to TRBJ2-2; D is unresolved. The CDR3 runs to 12 residues. Trimming removed 3 bases at V and 4 bases at J, with 6 bases between. Germline assignment: CDR1 GTSNPN and CDR2 SVGIG (reference sequence). The CDR3 DNA follows: TGTGCCTGGAGAGGCGGCACCGGGGAGCTGTTTTTT. As protein: CAWRGGTGELFF.

This chain uses TRBV28 with TRBJ1-1; weak D call: TRBD1 (5 bases). The CDR3 sequence is 12 residues long. V was trimmed by 1 base and J by 12 bases, leaving 12 bases between them. Germline loops: CDR1 MDHEN, CDR2 SYDVKM. The chain's CDR3 is CASSLSGLMTFF. As DNA, the CDR3 is TGTGCCAGCAGTTTATCAGGGTTGATGACTTTCTTT.

The J gene is TRBJ2-2, the V gene TRBV9; D unclear. In germline, CDR1 is SGDLS, CDR2 YYNGEE. V lost 0 bases and J 7 bases, leaving 19 bases between the germline ends. There are 17 residues in the CDR3. The CDR3 coding sequence is TGTGCCAGCAGCGTAGAAGCCCGGGTAAACCAACGCGGGGAGCTGTTTTTT. Translation: CASSVEARVNQRGELFF.

CDR3 protein: CSVVETGGYQPQHF. The CDR3 nucleotides are TGCAGCGTTGTAGAGACAGGGGGCTATCAGCCCCAGCATTTT. This rearrangement joins TRBV29-1 to TRBJ1-5; the match to TRBD1 covers 10 bases. Unmatched junction bases numbered 5, after V lost 4 bases and J lost 5 bases. Germline-derived CDR1 and CDR2 are SQVTM and ANQGSEA. CDR3 length: 14 amino acids.

The CDR3 region is CASSLGGEYYGYTF. For the CDR3, the DNA is TGTGCCAGCAGCTTAGGGGGGGAGTACTATGGCTACACCTTC. The chain combines TRBV7-9 with TRBJ1-2; possibly TRBD1 for D (5 bases). The CDR3 consists of 14 residues. Germline CDR1 and CDR2: SEHNR and FQNEAQ (reference sequence). With 1 base removed from V and 3 bases from J, the gap between germline ends came to 9 bases.

In regard to this clone: One end of the junction does not line up with germline, which may come from a read error. CDR3 protein: CASSEALTGPKYGYTF. The CDR3 coding sequence is TGTGCCAGTAGTGAGGCCCTGACAGGGCCTAAGTATGGCTACACCTTC. This sequence joins TRBV19 and TRBJ1-2, with 7 bases identical to TRBD1. CDR1 is LNHDA and CDR2 is SQIVND in the germline V gene (reference sequence). The CDR3 is 16 amino acids.

J is TRBJ1-1 and V is TRBV6-5, with D possibly matching TRBD1 (5 bases). CDR3 size: 14 residues. V lost 2 bases and J lost 8, with 15 bases in between. Germline V gene data show CDR1 as MNHEY and CDR2 as SVGAGI. CDR3 nucleotide sequence: TGTGCCAGCAGTTACATCGACGGGGGTGGGGAAGCTTTCTTT. It yields the protein CASSYIDGGGEAFF.

The chain employs TRBV6-5 and TRBJ2-2; 7 nucleotides line up with TRBD1. This CDR3 spans 15 amino acids. Per germline, CDR1 MNHEY and CDR2 SVGAGI. J was trimmed by 2 bases and V by 7 bases; bases with no gene match: 7. The CDR3 region has the DNA TGTGCCAGCACCAAAGGGACAGAAAACACCGGGGAGCTGTTTTTT. Translated, it gives CASTKGTENTGELFF.

The gene calls are TRBV18 and TRBJ1-2; the D gene is possibly TRBD1 (5 bases). Germline V CDR1 and CDR2: KGHSH, LQKENI. Trimming took 1 base from V and 8 from J, leaving 17 bases between them. The CDR3 is 15 amino acids. The CDR3 DNA follows: TGTGCCAGCTCACCACTGACACAGGAGCTCGGGGGCTACACCTTC. Its protein product is CASSPLTQELGGYTF.

CDR3 bases: TGCAGCAGTTCGGCAGGGCTTTTGGAGACCCAGTACTTC. The encoded protein is CSSSAGLLETQYF. This sequence joins TRBV29-1 and TRBJ2-5, with D perhaps TRBD1 (5 bases). Between the trimmed V and J ends, which lost 8 bases and 5 bases, there was a span of 18 bases. The CDR3 contains 13 residues. CDR1 is SQVTM, CDR2 ANQGSEA, per germline. Complete variable domain (other parts from reference TRBV29-1 and TRBJ2-5): SAVISQKPSRDICQRGTSLTIQCQVDSQVTMMFWYRQQPGQSLTLIATANQGSEATYESGFVIDKFPISRPNLTFSTLTVSNMSPEDSSIYLCSSSAGLLETQYFGPGTRLLVL.